A single T cell receptor beta chain is shown here with its context. This specimen comes from a study of blood T cell repertoires in COVID-19. About the study: T cells, B-cell-depleted T cells, or PBMCs provided the cDNA or gDNA that served as material.

Germline V lookup: CDR1 SGHTA, CDR2 FQGNSA. V lost 5 bases to trimming and J lost 5 bases; unmatched junction nucleotides: 5. CDR3 length: 15 amino acids. Original data processing: Nucleated cell counts were estimated from reference gene primer amplification. Clones were read by immunoSEQ multiplex PCR, and TCRdb kept only the in-frame ones, dropping some. Clonal size and the V and J genes are those of that table, whereas D and trimming came from the DNA. The sample lists about 230,000 clones, 75% to 85% occurring once. Sequencing was done on a sample of peripheral blood. This clonotype was obtained from a woman in her forties or fifties with acute or convalescent COVID-19. The chain joins TRBV7-2 to TRBJ1-5; 11 nucleotides line up with TRBD1. CDR3 sequence: CASSTGQGAYQPQHF. The CDR3 bases are TGTGCCAGCAGCACCGGACAGGGGGCTTATCAGCCCCAGCATTTT.